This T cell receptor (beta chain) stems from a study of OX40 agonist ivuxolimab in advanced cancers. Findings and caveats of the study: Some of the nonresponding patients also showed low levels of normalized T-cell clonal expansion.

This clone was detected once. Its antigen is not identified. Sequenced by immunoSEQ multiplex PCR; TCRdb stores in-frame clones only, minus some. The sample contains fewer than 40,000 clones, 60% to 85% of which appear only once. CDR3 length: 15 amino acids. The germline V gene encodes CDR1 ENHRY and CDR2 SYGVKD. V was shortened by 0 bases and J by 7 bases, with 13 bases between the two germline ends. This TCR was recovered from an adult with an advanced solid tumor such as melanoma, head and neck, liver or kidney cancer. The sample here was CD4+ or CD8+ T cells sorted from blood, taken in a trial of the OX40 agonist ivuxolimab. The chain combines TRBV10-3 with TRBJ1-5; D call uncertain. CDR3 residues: CAISESPDSSQPQHF. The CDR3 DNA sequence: TGTGCCATCAGTGAGTCCCCGGATTCAAGCCAGCCCCAGCATTTT.